What follows describes a single TCR beta chain. These data are taken from a study of CD8 T cells in Susac syndrome. cDNA came from roughly 0.47 to 1 ug RNA primed by random hexamers. TCRdb ran MiXCR on the immunoSEQ multiplex PCR reads and lists one entry per CDR3 protein. The profile shows 150,000 to 200,000 distinct CDR3 sequences, about 93% of them singletons. CDR1 is SNHLY, CDR2 FYNNEI, per germline. The CDR3 extends over 15 amino acids. Trimming left V 6 bases short and J 3 bases short, with 12 bases between. The source is a human donor in good health. V and J are TRBV2 and TRBJ2-6; a weak D match, TRBD1 (6 bases). Sequencing was done on a sample of CD4+ T cells from PBMCs. CDR3 loop: CASRTQGFGANVLTF. The CDR3 DNA sequence: TGTGCCAGCAGGACGCAGGGGTTTGGGGCCAACGTCCTGACTTTC.